These 20 T cell receptor beta chains were sequenced from one sample in a study of blood T cell repertoires in COVID-19. The assay was immunoSEQ multiplex PCR, and TCRdb's table has in-frame clones only and misses some. This table holds approximately 240,000 clones, approximately 85% found once. The material sequenced was peripheral blood. The receptors shown here come from a man between 45 and 60 years old with acute or convalescent COVID-19.

The gene calls are TRBV12-5 and TRBJ2-5, with D uncertain. The CDR3 covers 10 residues. Deletions cut 11 bases from V and 5 bases from J, with 9 bases between. The germline CDR1 and CDR2 sequences are LGHNT and FRNRAP. CDR3 sequence reads: CAPSRETQYF. The CDR3 nucleotides are TGTGCTCCGTCCCGGGAGACCCAGTACTTC.

The CDR3 nucleotides read TGTGCCAGCTCACCATCGAGCGGGGCCAGCACAGATACGCAGTATTTT. This translates into CASSPSSGASTDTQYF. V is TRBV18 and J is TRBJ2-3; 7 bases map to TRBD2. This CDR3 spans 16 amino acids. Germline CDR1 and CDR2: KGHSH and LQKENI. Trimming cost V 2 bases and J 0 bases; bases outside gene matches: 5.

This rearrangement joins TRBV5-1 to TRBJ1-5; D is perhaps TRBD1 (6 bases). The CDR3 is 14 residues long. Germline V gene data show CDR1 as SGHRS and CDR2 as YFSETQ. V lost 2 bases and J 4 bases, leaving 10 bases between the germline ends. This CDR3 reads CASSFSGANQPQHF. The DNA of the CDR3 is TGCGCCAGCAGCTTTTCAGGGGCGAATCAGCCCCAGCATTTT.

This clone is a singleton in its sample. The V gene is TRBV12-3 or TRBV12-4, the J gene TRBJ2-7; TRBD2 might be the D (5 bases). The CDR3 covers 12 residues. Trimming left V 5 bases short and J 3 bases short, with 8 bases between. CDR3 sequence: CASSPTIYEQYF. The CDR3 coding sequence is TGTGCCAGCAGTCCGACTATCTACGAGCAGTACTTC.

This clone was found a few times. The chain has TRBV28 and TRBJ2-7, with D possibly TRBD1 on 5 matching bases. Trimming pared 3 bases from V and 6 bases from J, leaving 9 bases between. This CDR3 spans 12 amino acids. Germline CDR1 is MDHEN and CDR2 is SYDVKM. The CDR3 is CASSLSRGEQYF. The CDR3 nucleotides are TGTGCCAGCAGTTTGAGTAGGGGCGAGCAGTACTTC.

This clone was seen a handful of times. This chain uses TRBV29-1 with TRBJ2-2, with D perhaps matching TRBD1 (6 bases). The CDR3 is made up of 14 amino acids. Trimming stripped 3 bases from V and 2 bases from J, with 10 bases between. CDR1 and CDR2 from the germline V gene are SQVTM and ANQGSEA. CDR3 sequence: CSVDGGLNTGELFF. CDR3 nucleotides: TGCAGCGTTGATGGGGGCCTCAACACCGGGGAGCTGTTTTTT.

This clone occurred a few times. The J gene is TRBJ1-4, the V gene TRBV6-1; 8 nucleotides line up with TRBD1. The germline gives CDR1 MNHNS, CDR2 SASEGT. The V gene end was trimmed by 0 bases and the J gene end by 8 bases; junction bases not matched to a gene: 11. The CDR3 has 17 amino acids. The CDR3 nucleotides are TGTGCCAGCAGTGAAGCTATCCTCAGGGACAGGAGGGAAAAACTGTTTTTT. It codes for CASSEAILRDRREKLFF.

The rearrangement joins TRBV2 to TRBJ2-7; 7 bases agree with TRBD2. This CDR3 is built from 13 residues. Germline CDR1 reads SNHLY; CDR2 reads FYNNEI. The V gene end was trimmed by 5 bases and the J gene end by 4 bases; junction bases not matched to a gene: 5. The DNA of the CDR3 is TGTGCCAGCAGTCTACTAGCGCGTTACGAGCAGTACTTC. Encoded protein: CASSLLARYEQYF.

The chain uses TRBV10-3 and TRBJ2-5, with D maybe TRBD1 (6 bases). In germline, CDR1 is ENHRY, CDR2 SYGVKD. The V end lost 9 bases, the J end lost 2 bases, and 10 bases lay between the germline ends. This CDR3 is built from 12 residues. CDR3 nucleotides: TGTGCCATAAGCACAGGGCAAGAGACCCAGTACTTC. This encodes CAISTGQETQYF.

In its sample, this clone was seen once. V is TRBV7-9 and J is TRBJ2-5; TRBD2 agrees at 11 bases. V lost 2 bases and J lost 7; bases outside the gene matches: 9. CDR3 length: 16 residues. The germline gives CDR1 SEHNR, CDR2 FQNEAQ (reference sequence). The CDR3 DNA reads TGTGCCAGCAGCTTAATAGTAGCGGGGGGGCCGGTGACCCAGTACTTC. Its translation is CASSLIVAGGPVTQYF. Complete variable domain (other parts from reference TRBV7-9 and TRBJ2-5): DTGVSQNPRHKITKRGQNVTFRCDPISEHNRLYWYRQTLGQGPEFLTYFQNEAQLEKSRLLSDRFSAERPKGSFSTLEIQRTEQGDSAMYLCASSLIVAGGPVTQYFGPGTRLLVL.

This sequence joins TRBV27 and TRBJ1-1; no definite D call. The V and J ends lost 10 bases and 3 bases respectively, with 18 bases between them. Germline lookup yields CDR1 MNHEY and CDR2 SMNVEV (reference sequence). This CDR3 comprises 14 residues. Written as DNA, the CDR3 is TGTGCCACCTCTCTACGGCTCGGGGACACTGAAGCTTTCTTT. This gives the protein CATSLRLGDTEAFF.

The rearrangement links TRBV13 to TRBJ2-1; D is perhaps TRBD2 (5 bases). The V gene's germline CDR1 is PRHDT and CDR2 FYEKMQ (reference sequence). The ends were cut back, 2 bases at V and 4 bases at J, with 12 bases in the middle. CDR3 size: 15 residues. For the CDR3, the DNA is TGTGCCAGCAGCTTAAGCGGTGAACGGTACAATGAGCAGTTCTTC. Residues: CASSLSGERYNEQFF.

In this sample, this clone turned up once. The rearrangement links TRBV19 to TRBJ2-1; D uncertain. Germline CDR1 and CDR2: LNHDA and SQIVND (reference sequence). V was trimmed by 3 bases and J by 7 bases, leaving 10 bases between them. CDR3 length: 13 amino acids. CDR3 sequence reads: CASSIRDGNEQFF. Here the CDR3 DNA reads TGTGCCAGTAGTATCCGTGACGGGAATGAGCAGTTCTTC.

This clone was counted only a few times. The chain is built from TRBV19 and TRBJ1-2; TRBD1 aligns across 8 bases. V dropped 4 bases and J dropped 7; count of bases not matched to a gene: 17. This CDR3 spans 17 amino acids. CDR1 is LNHDA and CDR2 is SQIVND in the germline V gene (reference sequence). CDR3 in DNA: TGTGCCAGTAGTAGTATATATCGTGGCAGGGGGCATGGTGGCTACACCTTC. Its protein is CASSSIYRGRGHGGYTF.

The chain combines TRBV18 with TRBJ2-3; 15 positions agree with TRBD2. Trimming cost V 3 bases and J 6 bases; bases outside gene matches: 7. The CDR3 has 17 amino acids. Germline CDR1 and CDR2: KGHSH and LQKENI. In DNA form, the CDR3 reads TGTGCCAGCTCACCCGGGACTAGCGGGAGGAAATTGGATACGCAGTATTTT. This sequence encodes CASSPGTSGRKLDTQYF.

This clone was counted once. The rearrangement links TRBV7-9 to TRBJ1-1; 7 bases agree with TRBD1. V lost 7 bases to trimming and J lost 4 bases; unmatched junction nucleotides: 6. Per germline, CDR1 SEHNR and CDR2 FQNEAQ (reference sequence). This CDR3 contains 13 residues. The CDR3 DNA sequence: TGTGCCAGCACCCAACAGGGGATCACTGAAGCTTTCTTT. This gives the protein CASTQQGITEAFF.

J is TRBJ2-1 and V is TRBV29-1; perhaps TRBD2 as D (6 bases). CDR1 SQVTM and CDR2 ANQGSEA come from the germline V gene. Trimming took 0 bases from V and 10 from J, leaving 19 bases between them. CDR3 size: 15 residues. For the CDR3, the DNA is TGCAGCGTTGAAGACCAAGGGCAGTTACGGGGGGAGCAGTTCTTC. Amino acid sequence: CSVEDQGQLRGEQFF.

This clone was detected a few times. V is TRBV9 and J is TRBJ1-2, with a tentative D call TRBD1 (5 bases). The CDR3 is made up of 15 amino acids. In germline, CDR1 is SGDLS, CDR2 YYNGEE. Between the trimmed V and J ends, which lost 0 bases and 4 bases, there was a span of 13 bases. CDR3 amino acids: CASSVASDNVYGYTF. The CDR3 DNA reads TGTGCCAGCAGCGTAGCATCGGACAATGTCTATGGCTACACCTTC.

J is TRBJ2-7 and V is TRBV21-1; the D call TRBD1 from the table was never checked on the DNA. TRBV21-1 is assigned pseudogene status. The CDR3 consists of 15 residues. The CDR3 spells CASSKPGQGGYEQYF. CDR3 sequence (DNA): TGTGCCAGCAGCAAACCGGGACAGGGGGGCTACGAGCAGTACTTC.

The chain combines TRBV2 with TRBJ2-7; D not resolved. Trimming removed 6 bases from V and 3 bases from J, with 15 bases in between. This CDR3 has 14 amino acids. CDR1 SNHLY and CDR2 FYNNEI come from the germline V gene. CDR3 region: CASSNLPVFYEQYF. Here the CDR3 DNA reads TGTGCCAGCAGCAACTTGCCGGTATTCTACGAGCAGTACTTC.